This T cell receptor beta chain was sequenced for a study of cytomegalovirus exposure and HLA in healthy donors. In the case of this clone: As yet, its antigen is unknown.

Generated by immunoSEQ multiplex PCR, the TCRdb table keeps only in-frame clones and is missing some. The sample consists of fewer than 90,000 clones, about four fifths of them appearing once. General study points: Most sequenced TCRs were rare (though some public TCRs occurred in many donors).

Germline lookup yields CDR1 SEHNR and CDR2 FQNEAQ (reference sequence). Trimming took off 1 base at V and 5 bases at J, with 12 bases between the two ends. This CDR3 comprises 14 residues. The clonotype was recovered from a woman aged 18-35 years in good health and CMV-seropositive. The chain employs TRBV7-9 and TRBJ2-7; no clear D gene. Sample: PBMCs. This chain's CDR3 is CASSLELGIHEQYF. The CDR3 DNA follows: TGTGCCAGCAGCTTAGAACTGGGCATCCACGAGCAGTACTTC.